What follows are 24 T cell receptor beta chains derived from one specimen sequenced in a study of beta chain features in type 1 diabetes. Reverse transcribing all isolated RNA meant expressed TCRB transcripts were sequenced. Sequencing used immunoSEQ multiplex PCR; TCRdb keeps in-frame clones, though not all of them. The sample consists of around 300,000 clones, about 11% of them appearing once. Material: naive CD4+ T cells from blood. Receptors were obtained from a woman younger than 45 in good health.

The chain carries TRBV14 and TRBJ2-1; tentative D call: TRBD2 (6 bases). Germline-derived CDR1 and CDR2 are SGHDN and FVKESK. Trimming cost V 0 bases and J 0 bases, with 15 bases left between them. The CDR3 totals 18 residues. CDR3 sequence: CASSQDPPWGDSYNEQFF. In DNA form, the CDR3 reads TGTGCCAGCAGCCAAGATCCTCCCTGGGGGGACTCCTACAATGAGCAGTTCTTC.

This clone was counted a few times. The V call is TRBV5-1, the J call TRBJ2-1, with 11 bases matching TRBD2. The V and J ends lost 6 bases and 4 bases, in that order; junction bases with no gene match: 9. Per the germline V gene, CDR1 is SGHRS and CDR2 is YFSETQ. This CDR3 is built from 16 residues. CDR3 sequence: CASTRETSGRYNEQFF. CDR3 bases: TGCGCCAGCACCCGGGAAACTAGCGGGAGATACAATGAGCAGTTCTTC.

This clone was seen more than once but under ten times. J is TRBJ1-2 and V is TRBV5-1; a possible D gene is TRBD1 (5 bases). The CDR3 contains 14 residues. The germline V gene encodes CDR1 SGHRS and CDR2 YFSETQ. The V gene lost 0 bases and the J gene lost 3 bases, with 9 bases spanning the gap. The CDR3 DNA is TGCGCCAGCAGCTTGGTCGGGGGTGACTATGGCTACACCTTC. Translating gives CASSLVGGDYGYTF. The whole variable domain, remainder taken from reference TRBV5-1 and TRBJ1-2, is KAGVTQTPRYLIKTRGQQVTLSCSPISGHRSVSWYQQTPGQGLQFLFEYFSETQRNKGNFPGRFSGRQFSNSRSEMNVSTLELGDSALYLCASSLVGGDYGYTFGSGTRLTVV.

The V call is TRBV9, the J call TRBJ2-7; 13 bases map to TRBD2. This CDR3 is built from 15 residues. With 3 bases clipped from V and 6 bases from J, the junction kept 6 bases outside the gene matches. Per germline, CDR1 SGDLS and CDR2 YYNGEE. The CDR3 reads CASSGTSGSWGEQYF. The CDR3, as DNA: TGTGCCAGCAGCGGGACTAGCGGGAGTTGGGGCGAGCAGTACTTC.

This clone was counted a few times. This chain uses TRBV18 with TRBJ1-1; no reliable D call. Trimming stripped 2 bases from V and 0 bases from J, with 13 bases between. Germline loops: CDR1 KGHSH, CDR2 LQKENI. CDR3 length: 16 amino acids. The CDR3 protein is CASSPGALTLNTEAFF. The CDR3 bases are TGTGCCAGCTCACCAGGTGCTCTTACACTGAACACTGAAGCTTTCTTT.

This clone appeared a few times. The rearrangement joins TRBV28 to TRBJ1-2; 10 bases fit TRBD1. The CDR3 has 15 residues. CDR1 and CDR2 from the germline V gene are MDHEN and SYDVKM. The J segment lost 8 bases and the V segment lost 5 bases, leaving 11 bases of the junction unmatched. The CDR3 DNA is TGTGCCAGCAGTCCAACTCGGACAGGGGGATACGGCTACACCTTC. Protein: CASSPTRTGGYGYTF.

This clone was counted a few times. This chain uses TRBV18 with TRBJ2-7; 7 bases match TRBD1. CDR3 length equals 14 residues. V gave up 3 bases and J gave up 0 bases; unmatched junction bases: 2. Germline V gene lookup returns CDR1 KGHSH and CDR2 LQKENI. CDR3: CASSPDRDSYEQYF. CDR3 coding DNA: TGTGCCAGCTCACCTGACAGGGACTCCTACGAGCAGTACTTC.

This clone has just a few counts. The chain links TRBV7-9 to TRBJ1-1; 10 positions agree with TRBD1. The CDR3 extends over 16 amino acids. Per germline, CDR1 SEHNR and CDR2 FQNEAQ (reference sequence). The junction had 7 bases not matched to a gene; V was cut back by 5 bases and J by 1 base. The DNA of the CDR3 is TGTGCCAGCAGCCCCTGGGGACAGGGGAAGAACACTGAAGCTTTCTTT. The encoded protein is CASSPWGQGKNTEAFF.

The genes are TRBV18 and TRBJ2-1; 8 nucleotides align to TRBD1. Germline CDR1 reads KGHSH; CDR2 reads LQKENI. Trimming removed 1 base from V and 3 bases from J; junction bases left unmatched: 5. CDR3 length: 16 amino acids. The CDR3 loop reads CASSPQQGDNYNEQFF. The CDR3 nucleotides read TGTGCCAGCTCACCACAACAGGGGGATAACTACAATGAGCAGTTCTTC. Full variable domain (remainder filled in from reference TRBV18 and TRBJ2-1): NAGVMQNPRHLVRRRGQEARLRCSPMKGHSHVYWYRQLPEEGLKFMVYLQKENIIDESGMPKERFSAEFPKEGPSILRIQQVVRGDSAAYFCASSPQQGDNYNEQFFGPGTRLTVL.

The chain employs TRBV7-9 and TRBJ2-3; TRBD1 might be the D (6 bases). The CDR3 is 15 amino acids. Per germline, CDR1 SEHNR and CDR2 FQNEAQ (reference sequence). Trimming pared 4 bases from V and 1 base from J, leaving 12 bases between. The CDR3, as DNA: TGTGCCAGCAGCTCTCAACAGGGTGGCACAGATACGCAGTATTTT. This translates into CASSSQQGGTDTQYF. Filled out from reference TRBV7-9 and TRBJ2-3, the complete variable domain reads DTGVSQNPRHKITKRGQNVTFRCDPISEHNRLYWYRQTLGQGPEFLTYFQNEAQLEKSRLLSDRFSAERPKGSFSTLEIQRTEQGDSAMYLCASSSQQGGTDTQYFGPGTRLTVL.

This clone was counted only a few times. In nucleotides, the CDR3 is TGTGCCAGCAGCCCTATAGTGGGGCCTCAAGAGACCCAGTACTTC. It codes for CASSPIVGPQETQYF. The chain employs TRBV14 and TRBJ2-5, with D possibly TRBD1 on 5 matching bases. V was clipped by 4 bases and J by 2 bases, with 14 bases between them. This CDR3 comprises 15 residues. Germline V lookup: CDR1 SGHDN, CDR2 FVKESK. The whole variable domain, remainder taken from reference TRBV14 and TRBJ2-5, is EAGVTQFPSHSVIEKGQTVTLRCDPISGHDNLYWYRRVMGKEIKFLLHFVKESKQDESGMPNNRFLAERTGGTYSTLKVQPAELEDSGVYFCASSPIVGPQETQYFGPGTRLLVL.

This clone turned up a few times. The rearrangement joins TRBV2 to TRBJ1-1, with unresolved D. This CDR3 has 12 amino acids. Germline V gives CDR1 SNHLY, CDR2 FYNNEI. V was cut by 5 bases and J by 5 bases, with 9 bases left in between. CDR3 residues: CASSKGPTEAFF. Written as DNA, the CDR3 is TGTGCCAGCAGTAAAGGGCCTACTGAAGCTTTCTTT.

Only a few counts were recorded for this clone. V gene TRBV29-1 combines with J gene TRBJ2-7; TRBD1 aligns across 8 bases. CDR3 length: 12 amino acids. CDR1 is SQVTM and CDR2 is ANQGSEA in the germline V gene. The J segment lost 3 bases and the V segment lost 4 bases, leaving 2 bases of the junction unmatched. CDR3 loop: CSVVRGHYEQYF. The CDR3 nucleotides are TGCAGCGTTGTCAGGGGGCACTACGAGCAGTACTTC.

This clone came up a few times. The chain recombines TRBV30 with TRBJ2-5, with 9 bases lining up with TRBD1. Germline V gives CDR1 GTSNPN, CDR2 SVGIG (reference sequence). Germline trimming cut 5 bases from V and 1 base from J; bases unmatched to any gene: 8. This CDR3 has 15 amino acids. CDR3 region: CAWEKNRGLQETQYF. The DNA of the CDR3 is TGTGCCTGGGAAAAGAACAGGGGGCTCCAAGAGACCCAGTACTTC.

This clone was counted between two and nine times. V is TRBV10-3 and J is TRBJ2-7; tentatively, D is TRBD1 (6 bases). The CDR3 has 14 residues. Germline CDR1 ENHRY, CDR2 SYGVKD. V was pared by 8 bases and J by 0 bases, with 14 bases between. Here the CDR3 DNA reads TGTGCCATCGGCTCACAGGGAATCTCCTACGAGCAGTACTTC. It yields the protein CAIGSQGISYEQYF.

The chain has TRBV30 and TRBJ2-2, with D maybe TRBD2 (5 bases). V lost 1 base to trimming and J lost 7 bases, with 10 bases between them. In germline, CDR1 is GTSNPN, CDR2 SVGIG (reference sequence). The CDR3 spans 13 residues. This chain's CDR3 is CAWSADLNGELFF. As DNA, the CDR3 is TGTGCCTGGAGTGCGGACTTAAACGGGGAGCTGTTTTTT.

Only a few counts were recorded for this clone. The chain joins TRBV7-9 to TRBJ1-3; 7 positions match TRBD1. After removal of 1 base from V and 7 bases from J, the junction contained 7 bases not matched to a gene. CDR3 length: 15 amino acids. The germline V gene has CDR1 SEHNR and CDR2 FQNEAQ (reference sequence). Here the CDR3 DNA reads TGTGCCAGCAGCTTAGGAGACAGGGAATGGAACACCATATATTTT. This sequence encodes CASSLGDREWNTIYF.

The genes are TRBV11-3 and TRBJ2-3, with 7 bases that match TRBD1. Germline loops: CDR1 SGHNT, CDR2 YENEEA. This CDR3 region has 16 residues. V lost 1 base to trimming and J lost 6 bases; unmatched junction nucleotides: 10. The CDR3 DNA sequence: TGTGCCAGCAGCTTAGGAGGGGGCGATCTCAAGGATACGCAGTATTTT. Amino acid sequence: CASSLGGGDLKDTQYF.

This clone was picked up a small number of times. V usage is TRBV5-4 and J usage is TRBJ2-7; D call uncertain. The CDR3 has 14 residues. The V gene's germline CDR1 is SGHNT and CDR2 YYREEE (reference sequence). V was shortened by 1 base and J by 3 bases, with 11 bases between the two germline ends. As DNA, the CDR3 is TGTGCCAGCAGCTTGAGTGGATACAGCTACGAGCAGTACTTC. Its translation: CASSLSGYSYEQYF.

In this sample, this clone turned up a few times. The chain couples TRBV30 to TRBJ1-4, with a possible D match to TRBD1 (6 bases). The germline V and J ends were trimmed by 4 bases and 4 bases, with 19 bases remaining between them. The CDR3 consists of 16 residues. Germline CDR1 GTSNPN, CDR2 SVGIG (reference sequence). The CDR3 DNA reads TGTGCCTGGACGCAAGGGGGACACCGGGTTAATGAAAAACTGTTTTTT. Protein product: CAWTQGGHRVNEKLFF.

The V call is TRBV28, the J call TRBJ1-4; D unclear. The CDR3 has 12 residues. Trimming removed 7 bases at V and 14 bases at J, with 17 bases between. CDR1 and CDR2 from the germline V gene are MDHEN and SYDVKM. The CDR3 is CASTEAGLGLFF. The CDR3 DNA reads TGTGCCAGCACCGAAGCGGGATTAGGGCTGTTTTTT.

The sample holds a few counts of this clone. The rearrangement uses TRBV18 and TRBJ2-5; tentative D call: TRBD2 (5 bases). The CDR3 covers 14 residues. Germline loops: CDR1 KGHSH, CDR2 LQKENI. Trimming took 2 bases from V and 2 from J, leaving 9 bases between them. The CDR3 loop reads CASSPSTTQETQYF. The CDR3 DNA follows: TGTGCCAGCTCACCATCGACTACTCAAGAGACCCAGTACTTC.

J is TRBJ2-4 and V is TRBV19; D is unresolved. V lost 7 bases to trimming and J lost 0 bases, with 10 bases between them. CDR1 and CDR2 (germline): LNHDA, SQIVND (reference sequence). There are 14 residues in the CDR3. The DNA for the CDR3 is TGTGCCAGTAAGTTTAGTGTAGCCAAAAACATTCAGTACTTC. Its translation is CASKFSVAKNIQYF. The variable domain in full, completed from reference TRBV19 and TRBJ2-4, reads DGGITQSPKYLFRKEGQNVTLSCEQNLNHDAMYWYRQDPGQGLRLIYYSQIVNDFQKGDIAEGYSVSREKKESFPLTVTSAQKNPTAFYLCASKFSVAKNIQYFGAGTRLSVL.

This clone was counted between two and nine times. The rearrangement uses TRBV7-6 and TRBJ1-5, with TRBD1 matching over 12 bases. The ends lost 4 bases at V and 6 bases at J; junction bases unmatched: 7. Germline CDR1 is SGHVS and CDR2 is FNYEAQ. This CDR3 has 16 residues. As DNA, the CDR3 is TGTGCCAGCAGCTCCCGGGACAGGGGGCGCCGTCAGCCCCAGCATTTT. It codes for CASSSRDRGRRQPQHF.